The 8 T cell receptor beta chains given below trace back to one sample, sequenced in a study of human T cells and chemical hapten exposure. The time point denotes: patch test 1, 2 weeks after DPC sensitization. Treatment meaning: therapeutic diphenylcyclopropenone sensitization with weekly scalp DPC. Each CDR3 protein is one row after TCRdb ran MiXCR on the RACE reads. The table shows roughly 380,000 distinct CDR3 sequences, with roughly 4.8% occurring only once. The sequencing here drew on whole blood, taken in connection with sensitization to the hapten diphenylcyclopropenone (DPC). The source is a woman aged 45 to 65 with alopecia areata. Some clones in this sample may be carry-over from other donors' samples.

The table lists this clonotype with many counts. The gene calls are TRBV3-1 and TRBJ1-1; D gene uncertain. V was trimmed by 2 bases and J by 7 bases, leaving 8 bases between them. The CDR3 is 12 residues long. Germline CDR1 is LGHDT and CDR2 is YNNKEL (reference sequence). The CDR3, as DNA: TGTGCCAGCAGCCAAATCGGGAATGAAGCTTTCTTT. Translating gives CASSQIGNEAFF.

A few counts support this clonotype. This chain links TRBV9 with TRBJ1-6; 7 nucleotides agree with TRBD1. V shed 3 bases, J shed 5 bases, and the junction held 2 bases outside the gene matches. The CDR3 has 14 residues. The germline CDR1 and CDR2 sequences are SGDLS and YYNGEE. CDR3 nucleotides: TGTGCCAGCAGCGACACAGGGGATAATTCACCCCTCCACTTT. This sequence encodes CASSDTGDNSPLHF.

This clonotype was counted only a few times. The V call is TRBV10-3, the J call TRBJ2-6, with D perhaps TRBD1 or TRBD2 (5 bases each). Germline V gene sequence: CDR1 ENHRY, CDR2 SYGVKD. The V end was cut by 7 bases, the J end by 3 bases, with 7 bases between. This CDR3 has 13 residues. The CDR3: CAITGSGANVLTF. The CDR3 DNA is TGTGCCATCACAGGGAGTGGGGCCAACGTCCTGACTTTC.

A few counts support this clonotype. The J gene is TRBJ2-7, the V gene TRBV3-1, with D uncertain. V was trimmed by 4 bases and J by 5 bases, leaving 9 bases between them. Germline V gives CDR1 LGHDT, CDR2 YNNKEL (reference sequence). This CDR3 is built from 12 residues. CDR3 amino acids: CASSPRRHEQYF. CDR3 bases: TGTGCCAGCAGCCCGAGGCGCCACGAGCAGTACTTC.

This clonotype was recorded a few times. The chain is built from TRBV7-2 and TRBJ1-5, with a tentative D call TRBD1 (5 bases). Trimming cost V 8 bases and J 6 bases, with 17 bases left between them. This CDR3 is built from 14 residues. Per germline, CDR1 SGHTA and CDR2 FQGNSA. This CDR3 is CASQIGGIGQPQHF. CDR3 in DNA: TGTGCCAGCCAAATTGGGGGGATAGGTCAGCCCCAGCATTTT.

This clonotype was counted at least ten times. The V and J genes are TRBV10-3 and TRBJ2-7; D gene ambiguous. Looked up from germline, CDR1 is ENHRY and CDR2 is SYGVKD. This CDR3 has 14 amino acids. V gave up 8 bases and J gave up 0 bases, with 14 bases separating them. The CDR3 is CAISGRAFSYEQYF. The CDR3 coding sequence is TGTGCCATCTCAGGCCGGGCTTTCTCCTACGAGCAGTACTTC.

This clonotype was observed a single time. For the CDR3, the DNA is TGTGCCAGCAGTACCACCAGGGGTAGCTCCTACGAGCAGTACTTC. This encodes CASSTTRGSSYEQYF. The gene calls are TRBV6-6 and TRBJ2-7; D is possibly TRBD1 (6 bases). CDR1 and CDR2 from the germline V gene are MNHNY and SVGAGI (reference sequence). V was shortened by 5 bases and J by 0 bases, with 14 bases between the two germline ends. The CDR3 covers 15 residues.

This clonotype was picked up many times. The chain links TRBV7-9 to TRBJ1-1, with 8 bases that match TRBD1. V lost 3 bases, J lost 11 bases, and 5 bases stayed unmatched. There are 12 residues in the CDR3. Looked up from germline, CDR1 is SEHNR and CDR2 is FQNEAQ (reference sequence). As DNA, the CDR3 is TGTGCCAGCAGCTTGGACAGGGCAGGGGCTTTCTTT. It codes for CASSLDRAGAFF.